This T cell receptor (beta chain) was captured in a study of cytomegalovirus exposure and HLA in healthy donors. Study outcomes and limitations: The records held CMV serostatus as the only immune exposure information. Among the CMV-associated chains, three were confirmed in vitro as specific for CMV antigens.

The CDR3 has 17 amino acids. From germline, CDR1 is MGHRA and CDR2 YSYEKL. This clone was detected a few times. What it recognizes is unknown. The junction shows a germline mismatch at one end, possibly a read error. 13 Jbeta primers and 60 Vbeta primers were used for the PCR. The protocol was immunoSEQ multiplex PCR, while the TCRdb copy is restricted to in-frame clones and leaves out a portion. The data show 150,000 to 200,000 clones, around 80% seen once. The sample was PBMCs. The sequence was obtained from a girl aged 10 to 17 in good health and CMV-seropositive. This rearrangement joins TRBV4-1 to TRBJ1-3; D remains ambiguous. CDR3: CASSQGRGGRPGDTIYF. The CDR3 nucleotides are TGCGCCAGCAGCCAAGGTCGAGGCGGTAGACCTGGAGACACCATATATTTT.